The clone carrying this T cell receptor (beta chain) was counted ten times or more. No antigen is known for it. Trimming shortened V by 4 bases and J by 3 bases, and 12 bases separated the two germline ends. CDR3 length equals 15 residues. Per the germline V gene, CDR1 is MNHNY and CDR2 is SVGAGI (reference sequence). The data are from a study of identical twins. Findings and limits, study-wide: Excess sharing between twins was weaker in beta out-of-frame sequences.

Using its own MiXCR run on the 5' RACE reads, TCRdb lists one record per CDR3 protein. The sample yields under 300,000 distinct CDR3 sequences, 11% to 15% seen once. The receptor comes from a woman aged 18-29 years in good health. Source material: memory (CD45RO+) T cells sorted from blood. V is TRBV6-6 and J is TRBJ2-2, with D uncertain. The CDR3 region is CASSSLRVYTGELFF. The CDR3 DNA is TGTGCCAGCAGTTCGCTTCGGGTTTACACCGGGGAGCTGTTTTTT.